Listed below are T cell receptor beta chains from one sample, sequenced in a study of Graves' ophthalmopathy and Graves' hyperthyroidism. Via MiXCR, TCRdb re-called the multiplex PCR reads, giving one row per CDR3 protein. Among about 660,000 distinct CDR3 sequences, 35% to 45% were seen once, and the ten largest hold about 3.3%. Sequenced material: peripheral blood. These receptors were taken from an adult man with Graves' ophthalmopathy. Each CDR3 is given with its conserved first and last residue. The D gene is left open where the match is weak. Rows give clone size only sometimes, using once, few, many, or a class for an expanded clone.

D gene: .
V gene: TRBV6-5
clone size: .
J gene: TRBJ2-7
CDR3 DNA: TGTGCCAGCAGCTTTTGGCGGGACGGCTCCTACGAGCAGTACTTC
CDR3 protein: CASSFWRDGSYEQYF

D gene: TRBD1
V gene: TRBV25-1
clone size: .
J gene: TRBJ1-4
CDR3 DNA: TGTGCCAGCAGTTGGACAGGGGAAAAACTGTTTTTT
CDR3 protein: CASSWTGEKLFF

D gene: TRBD1
V gene: TRBV5-1
clone size: once
J gene: TRBJ2-7
CDR3 DNA: TGCGCCAGCAGCTTGGATGGGACAGGGGCCTACGAGCAGTGCTTC
CDR3 protein: CASSLDGTGAYEQCF

D gene: TRBD1
V gene: TRBV29-1
clone size: .
J gene: TRBJ2-5
CDR3 DNA: TGCAGCGTCCCCGGGACAGGGGGAGGGCAAGAGACCCAGTACTTC
CDR3 protein: CSVPGTGGGQETQYF

D gene: .
V gene: TRBV7-8
clone size: .
J gene: TRBJ1-1
CDR3 DNA: TGTGCCAGCAGCTTAGCGTCGGGGGTGAACACTGAAGCTTTCTTT
CDR3 protein: CASSLASGVNTEAFF

D gene: .
V gene: TRBV24-1
clone size: few
J gene: TRBJ2-2
CDR3 DNA: TGTGCCAGCAGTTATGAGGGCACGAACACCGGGGAGCTGTTTTTT
CDR3 protein: CASSYEGTNTGELFF

D gene: .
V gene: TRBV6-1
clone size: .
J gene: TRBJ2-7
CDR3 DNA: TGTGCCAGCAGTGGGACAGACCCTTACGCGCAGTACTTC
CDR3 protein: CASSGTDPYAQYF

D gene: .
V gene: TRBV5-1
clone size: many
J gene: TRBJ1-3
CDR3 DNA: TGCGCCAGCAGCTTGGATTGGCAGGGAAGAGGTGGAAACACCATATATTTT
CDR3 protein: CASSLDWQGRGGNTIYF

D gene: TRBD2
V gene: TRBV15
clone size: many
J gene: TRBJ2-5
CDR3 DNA: TGTGCCACCAGCAGAATCGGGCGGGAGTCCCAAGAGACCCAGTACTTC
CDR3 protein: CATSRIGRESQETQYF

D gene: .
V gene: TRBV19
clone size: many
J gene: TRBJ2-2
CDR3 DNA: TGTGCCAGTAGTTTACGGGGTGTCGGGGAGCTGTTTTTT
CDR3 protein: CASSLRGVGELFF

D gene: .
V gene: TRBV10-3
clone size: many
J gene: TRBJ2-2
CDR3 DNA: TGTGCCATCAGTGAGTCGTGGGGTGCGACCGGGGAGCTGTTTTTT
CDR3 protein: CAISESWGATGELFF

D gene: TRBD1
V gene: TRBV12-3/TRBV12-4
clone size: .
J gene: TRBJ2-2
CDR3 DNA: TGTGCCAGCAGTCTTGACAGGGTGGAGGACACCGGGGAGCTGTTTTTT
CDR3 protein: CASSLDRVEDTGELFF

D gene: .
V gene: TRBV10-3
clone size: .
J gene: TRBJ1-2
CDR3 DNA: TGTGCCATCATGGAGCAGGACCATGGCTACACCTTC
CDR3 protein: CAIMEQDHGYTF

D gene: .
V gene: TRBV14
clone size: many
J gene: TRBJ1-2
CDR3 DNA: TGTGCCAGCAGCCCCTCGGCCTATGGCTACACCTTC
CDR3 protein: CASSPSAYGYTF

D gene: .
V gene: TRBV10-3
clone size: .
J gene: TRBJ2-7
CDR3 DNA: TGTGCCATCAGAGTAGGTTACGAGCAGTACTTC
CDR3 protein: CAIRVGYEQYF

D gene: .
V gene: TRBV10-3
clone size: .
J gene: TRBJ1-1
CDR3 DNA: TGTGCCAGCAGTTACGCTCACACAGGGAGTGAAGCTTTCTTT
CDR3 protein: CASSYAHTGSEAFF

D gene: .
V gene: TRBV7-8
clone size: .
J gene: TRBJ2-7
CDR3 DNA: TGTGCCAGCAGCTTAATACCTAACGGAGAAAACTACGAGCAGTACTTC
CDR3 protein: CASSLIPNGENYEQYF

D gene: TRBD1
V gene: TRBV10-3
clone size: .
J gene: TRBJ1-6
CDR3 DNA: TGTGCCATCAGTGAAGGGGACAGACCCCTCCACTTT
CDR3 protein: CAISEGDRPLHF

D gene: .
V gene: TRBV2
clone size: .
J gene: TRBJ1-4
CDR3 DNA: TGTGCCAGCAAGGACGGACAGTCACTGTTTTTT
CDR3 protein: CASKDGQSLFF

D gene: .
V gene: TRBV10-3
clone size: .
J gene: TRBJ2-6
CDR3 DNA: TGTGCCATCAGTGGACAGGGGGCCAACGTCCTGACTTTC
CDR3 protein: CAISGQGANVLTF

D gene: .
V gene: TRBV2
clone size: .
J gene: TRBJ2-7
CDR3 DNA: TGTGCCAGCAGTCCACGGGACGGCGGCGGGGCCGAGCAGTACTTC
CDR3 protein: CASSPRDGGGAEQYF

D gene: .
V gene: TRBV11-2
clone size: many
J gene: TRBJ1-1
CDR3 DNA: TGTGCCAGCAGCTTTTCTCAGGTGTCTAATGAAGCTTTCTTT
CDR3 protein: CASSFSQVSNEAFF

D gene: .
V gene: TRBV4-2
clone size: .
J gene: TRBJ2-7
CDR3 DNA: TGTGCCAGCAGCCTCGCGCCGGGACAGCAGTACTTC
CDR3 protein: CASSLAPGQQYF

D gene: TRBD1
V gene: TRBV20-1
clone size: many
J gene: TRBJ2-5
CDR3 DNA: TGCAGTGTTGCCGCTGACAGGGCAGAGACCCAGTACTTC
CDR3 protein: CSVAADRAETQYF

D gene: .
V gene: TRBV25-1
clone size: .
J gene: TRBJ2-7
CDR3 DNA: TGTGCCAGCAGTGGAAACAGCCCCTACGAGCAGTACTTC
CDR3 protein: CASSGNSPYEQYF

D gene: .
V gene: TRBV7-9
clone size: many
J gene: TRBJ1-1
CDR3 DNA: TGTGCCAGCAGCCCAGAACGATCCTCGCGGGCTTTCTTT
CDR3 protein: CASSPERSSRAFF

D gene: .
V gene: TRBV10-3
clone size: .
J gene: TRBJ1-6
CDR3 DNA: TGTGCCAGCAGTGATTTGACAGGCCCAATACTGGGCCATTCACCCCTCCACTTT
CDR3 protein: CASSDLTGPILGHSPLHF

D gene: .
V gene: TRBV7-8
clone size: .
J gene: TRBJ1-2
CDR3 DNA: TGTGCCAGCAGCCCATGGCGCGGGGGGCGAAACTATGGCTACACCTTC
CDR3 protein: CASSPWRGGRNYGYTF

D gene: .
V gene: TRBV5-1
clone size: many
J gene: TRBJ1-1
CDR3 DNA: TGCGCCAGCAGCTTGGGGGTGGAGAACACTGAAGCTTTCTTT
CDR3 protein: CASSLGVENTEAFF

D gene: .
V gene: TRBV10-2
clone size: .
J gene: TRBJ1-1
CDR3 DNA: TGTGCCAGCAGCCAAGGGGGGGGGGGAGAAGCTTTCTTT
CDR3 protein: CASSQGGGGEAFF

D gene: .
V gene: TRBV11-2
clone size: .
J gene: TRBJ2-7
CDR3 DNA: TGTGCCAGCAGCTTAGATTTAACAAGAGGCTACGAGCAGTACTTC
CDR3 protein: CASSLDLTRGYEQYF

D gene: .
V gene: TRBV4-1
clone size: few
J gene: TRBJ1-5
CDR3 DNA: TGCGCCAGCAGCCAAGTGGCCAATAGCAATCAGCCCCAGCATTTT
CDR3 protein: CASSQVANSNQPQHF

D gene: TRBD1
V gene: TRBV25-1
clone size: .
J gene: TRBJ2-7
CDR3 DNA: TGTGCCAGCAAGGACAGGGGAACCTACGAGCAGTACTTC
CDR3 protein: CASKDRGTYEQYF

D gene: TRBD1
V gene: TRBV4-1
clone size: few
J gene: TRBJ1-6
CDR3 DNA: TGCGCCAGCAGCCAAGAACCGACAGGGGATAATTCACCCCTCCACTTT
CDR3 protein: CASSQEPTGDNSPLHF

D gene: .
V gene: TRBV27
clone size: .
J gene: TRBJ1-1
CDR3 DNA: TGTGCCAGCCTCTCGGAGGGGGACACTGAAGCTTTCTTT
CDR3 protein: CASLSEGDTEAFF

D gene: .
V gene: TRBV24-1
clone size: many
J gene: TRBJ2-5
CDR3 DNA: TGTGCCACCAGTGATTCTGTATCGGGTTTTGGGGAGACCCAGTACTTC
CDR3 protein: CATSDSVSGFGETQYF

D gene: .
V gene: TRBV5-1
clone size: few
J gene: TRBJ1-1
CDR3 DNA: TGCGCCAGCAGCCCGGCCTGGGGGGAGAACACTGAAGCTTTCTTT
CDR3 protein: CASSPAWGENTEAFF

D gene: TRBD1
V gene: TRBV30
clone size: few
J gene: TRBJ1-2
CDR3 DNA: TGTGCCTGGAGTGGCAGGGGGGTCTATGGCTACACCTTC
CDR3 protein: CAWSGRGVYGYTF

D gene: .
V gene: TRBV9
clone size: many
J gene: TRBJ1-2
CDR3 DNA: TGTGCCAGCAGCGACTTTCGACGGAACTATGGCTACACCTTC
CDR3 protein: CASSDFRRNYGYTF

D gene: TRBD2
V gene: TRBV7-8
clone size: .
J gene: TRBJ2-7
CDR3 DNA: TGTGCCAGCAGCTCCTCAACTAGCGGGAGGGCCTACGAGCAGTACTTC
CDR3 protein: CASSSSTSGRAYEQYF

D gene: .
V gene: TRBV15
clone size: many
J gene: TRBJ1-4
CDR3 DNA: TGTGCCACCAGCAGAGATCGGGGGTCTAATGAAAAACTGTTTTTT
CDR3 protein: CATSRDRGSNEKLFF

D gene: .
V gene: TRBV20-1
clone size: .
J gene: TRBJ2-1
CDR3 DNA: TGCAGTGCTAGCGGTTACAATGAGCAGTTCTTC
CDR3 protein: CSASGYNEQFF

D gene: TRBD1
V gene: TRBV10-3
clone size: .
J gene: TRBJ2-7
CDR3 DNA: TGTGCCATCACCAGAGGACAGGGGGCCTACGAGCAGTACTTC
CDR3 protein: CAITRGQGAYEQYF

D gene: .
V gene: TRBV4-1
clone size: many
J gene: TRBJ2-7
CDR3 DNA: TGCGCCAGCGGTGAGGAGGCGCACCTGACCTACGAGCAGTACTTC
CDR3 protein: CASGEEAHLTYEQYF

D gene: .
V gene: TRBV19
clone size: many
J gene: TRBJ1-5
CDR3 DNA: TGTGCCAGTAGTATGACAGGTGCGGGGCAGCCCCAGCATTTT
CDR3 protein: CASSMTGAGQPQHF

D gene: TRBD1
V gene: TRBV7-7
clone size: many
J gene: TRBJ2-5
CDR3 DNA: TGTGCTAGCAGCCCAGCCGGGACAGCGATACAAGAGACCCAGTACTTC
CDR3 protein: CASSPAGTAIQETQYF

D gene: .
V gene: TRBV19
clone size: many
J gene: TRBJ1-3
CDR3 DNA: TGTGCCAGCCAACAGGTTATCTCTGGAAACACCATATATTTT
CDR3 protein: CASQQVISGNTIYF

D gene: .
V gene: TRBV9
clone size: many
J gene: TRBJ2-2
CDR3 DNA: TGTGCCAGCAGCCTCTTCAGGGGCGGGGAGCTGTTTTTT
CDR3 protein: CASSLFRGGELFF

D gene: TRBD1
V gene: TRBV25-1
clone size: .
J gene: TRBJ1-4
CDR3 DNA: TGTGCCAGCAGTGAACCCCGGACAGGGACGGTTCATGAAAAACTGTTTTTT
CDR3 protein: CASSEPRTGTVHEKLFF

D gene: .
V gene: TRBV2
clone size: .
J gene: TRBJ1-5
CDR3 DNA: TGTGCCAGCATCATTTTCACCGACAGCAATCAGCCCCAGCATTTT
CDR3 protein: CASIIFTDSNQPQHF

D gene: .
V gene: TRBV29-1
clone size: .
J gene: TRBJ2-5
CDR3 DNA: TGCAGCGTTGATTCAGGGTACGAGACCCAGTACTTC
CDR3 protein: CSVDSGYETQYF

D gene: TRBD2
V gene: TRBV20-1
clone size: many
J gene: TRBJ2-5
CDR3 DNA: TGCAGTGCCGTACTAGCGGGGGGGGAGACCCAGTACTTC
CDR3 protein: CSAVLAGGETQYF